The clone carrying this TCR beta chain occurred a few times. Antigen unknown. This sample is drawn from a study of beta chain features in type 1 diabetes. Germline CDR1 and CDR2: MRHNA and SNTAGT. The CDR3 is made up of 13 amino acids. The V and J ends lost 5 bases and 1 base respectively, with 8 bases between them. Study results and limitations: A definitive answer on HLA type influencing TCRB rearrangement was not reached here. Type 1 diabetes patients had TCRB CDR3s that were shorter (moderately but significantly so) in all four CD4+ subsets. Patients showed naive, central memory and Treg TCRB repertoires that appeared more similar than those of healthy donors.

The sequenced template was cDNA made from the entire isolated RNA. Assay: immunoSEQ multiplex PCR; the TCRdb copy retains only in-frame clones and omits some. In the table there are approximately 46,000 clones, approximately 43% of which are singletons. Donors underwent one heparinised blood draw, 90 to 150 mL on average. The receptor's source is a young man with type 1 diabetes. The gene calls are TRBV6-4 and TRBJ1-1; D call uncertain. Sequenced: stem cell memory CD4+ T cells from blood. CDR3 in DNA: TGTGCCAGCAGTCTTACAGAGAACACTGAAGCTTTCTTT. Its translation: CASSLTENTEAFF.